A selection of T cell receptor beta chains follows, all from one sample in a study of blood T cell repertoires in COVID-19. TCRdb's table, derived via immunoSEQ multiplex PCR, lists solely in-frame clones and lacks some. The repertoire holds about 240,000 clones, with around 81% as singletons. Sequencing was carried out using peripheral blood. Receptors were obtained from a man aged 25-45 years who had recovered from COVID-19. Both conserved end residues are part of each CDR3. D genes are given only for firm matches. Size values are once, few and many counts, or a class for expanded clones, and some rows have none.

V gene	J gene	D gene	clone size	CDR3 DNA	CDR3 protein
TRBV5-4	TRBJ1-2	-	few	TGTGCCAGCAGCCTGGTAGGGCAGGGTAAGGGCTACACCTTC	CASSLVGQGKGYTF
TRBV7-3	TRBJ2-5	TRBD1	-	TGTGCCAGCAGCTTGACCGCGACAGGGACGGAGACCCAGTACTTC	CASSLTATGTETQYF
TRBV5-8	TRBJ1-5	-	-	TGTGCCAGCAGCCCACAAACATCTCAGGCCTTCGCCCAGCATTTT	CASSPQTSQAFAQHF
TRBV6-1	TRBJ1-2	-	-	TGTGCCAGCAGTGAAGGTGTAGTCTACTATGGCTACACCTTC	CASSEGVVYYGYTF
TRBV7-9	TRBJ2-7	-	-	TGTGCCAGCAGCTTGAAGGGACACCACGAGCAGTACTTC	CASSLKGHHEQYF
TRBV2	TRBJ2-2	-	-	TGTGCCAGTTCTATTTTTAGGGGAACCGGGGAGCTGTTTTTT	CASSIFRGTGELFF
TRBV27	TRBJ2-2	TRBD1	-	TGTGCCAGCAGTTCCGCCTATACAGGGGGCGGCGGGGAGCTGTTTTTT	CASSSAYTGGGGELFF
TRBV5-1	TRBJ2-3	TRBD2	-	TGCGCCAGCAGCCCTATGACTAGCGGCACAGATACGCAGTATTTT	CASSPMTSGTDTQYF
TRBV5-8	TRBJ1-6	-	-	TGTGCCAGCAGCTTGGACAGTTATAATTCACCCCTCCACTTT	CASSLDSYNSPLHF
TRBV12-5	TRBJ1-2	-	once	TGTGCTAGTGCTCCGGGCGGGGGGCAAGGCTACACCTTC	CASAPGGGQGYTF
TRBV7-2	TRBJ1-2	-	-	TGTGCCAGCAGCTCTCCGGGGAATCCCTATGGCTACACCTTC	CASSSPGNPYGYTF
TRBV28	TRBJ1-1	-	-	TGTGCCAGCAGTGGGGTTCAGGGCACTGAAGCTTTCTTT	CASSGVQGTEAFF
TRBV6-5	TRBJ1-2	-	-	TGTGCCAGCAGTTGGGGCTCTGGCTACACCTTC	CASSWGSGYTF
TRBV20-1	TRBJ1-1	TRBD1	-	TGCAGTGCTAGTCGACAGGGGGTCACTGAAGCTTTCTTT	CSASRQGVTEAFF
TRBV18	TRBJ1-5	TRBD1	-	TGTGCCAGCTCCCGACAGGGGCCTTATCAGCCCCAGCATTTT	CASSRQGPYQPQHF
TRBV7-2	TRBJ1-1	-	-	TGTGCCAGCAGCTTAGAGGGGGGGAGAACGAACACTGAAGCTTTCTTT	CASSLEGGRTNTEAFF
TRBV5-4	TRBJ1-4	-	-	TGTGCCAGCAGCTTGGACCCGGGAGATGAAAAACTGTTTTTT	CASSLDPGDEKLFF
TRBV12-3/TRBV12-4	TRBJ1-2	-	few	TGTGCCAGCAGTTTAGGGACAGTCTATGGCTACACCTTC	CASSLGTVYGYTF
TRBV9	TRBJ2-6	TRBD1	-	TGTGCCAGCAGCGCAGCCGGGACAGGTATCTCTGGGGCCAACGTCCTGACTTTC	CASSAAGTGISGANVLTF
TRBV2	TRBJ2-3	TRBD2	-	TGTGCCAGCTCCCTTAGACTAGCGGGGGGCACAGATACGCAGTATTTT	CASSLRLAGGTDTQYF
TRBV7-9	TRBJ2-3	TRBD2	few	TGTGCCAGCAGCTTAGGTGGGGGGGACACAGATACGCAGTATTTT	CASSLGGGDTDTQYF
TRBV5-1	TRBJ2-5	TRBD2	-	TGCGCCAGCAGCTCGGGACTAGCGGGGGCTTACCAAGAGACCCAGTACTTC	CASSSGLAGAYQETQYF
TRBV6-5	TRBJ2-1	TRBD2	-	TGTGCCAGCAGCGACGGAGCGGGGGCACAAGGTGAGCAGTTCTTC	CASSDGAGAQGEQFF
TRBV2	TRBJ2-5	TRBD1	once	TGTGCCAGCAGTGATGAGACAGGGGGCCAAGAGACCCAGTACTTC	CASSDETGGQETQYF
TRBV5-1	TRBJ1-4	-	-	TGCGCCAGCAGCAACCGACAGATGGGAAATGAAAAACTGTTTTTT	CASSNRQMGNEKLFF
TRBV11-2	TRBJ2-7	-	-	TGTGCCAGCAGCTTAACAGCTAACTCCTACGAGCAGTACTTC	CASSLTANSYEQYF
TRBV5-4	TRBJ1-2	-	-	TGTGCCAGCAGCAAAACAGGTGGGGCTAACTATGGCTACACCTTC	CASSKTGGANYGYTF
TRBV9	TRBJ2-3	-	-	TGTGCCAGCAGCGTAGGGGTATGGGGGACTGGCACAGATACGCAGTATTTT	CASSVGVWGTGTDTQYF
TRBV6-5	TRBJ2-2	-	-	TGTGCCAGCAAGGAGGGGAGGAACACCGGGGAGCTGTTTTTT	CASKEGRNTGELFF
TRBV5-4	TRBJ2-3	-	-	TGTGCCAGCAGCCCCGGAGGGAGTAGCACAGATACGCAGTATTTT	CASSPGGSSTDTQYF
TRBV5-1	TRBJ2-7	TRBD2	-	TGCGCCAGCAGCCCCGGGACTAGCGGGATCTACGAGCAGTACTTC	CASSPGTSGIYEQYF
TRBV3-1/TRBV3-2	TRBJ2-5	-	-	TGTGCCAGCAGCCAGAGGGCACAGACCCCCCAAGAGACCCAGTACTTC	CASSQRAQTPQETQYF
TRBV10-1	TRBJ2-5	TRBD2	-	TGCGCCACCGGGAGGGACCAAGAGACCCAGTACTTC	CATGRDQETQYF
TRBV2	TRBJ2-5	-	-	TGTGCCAGCAGATCAACTAACACGGTCGGTCAAGAGACCCAGTACTTC	CASRSTNTVGQETQYF
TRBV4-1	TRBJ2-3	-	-	TGCGCCAGCAGCCAAGTGGACAGCCCCACAGATACGCAGTATTTT	CASSQVDSPTDTQYF
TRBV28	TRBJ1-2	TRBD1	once	TGTGCCACCGAAAGGACAGGTCGAGGGTATGGCTACACCTTC	CATERTGRGYGYTF
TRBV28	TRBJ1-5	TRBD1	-	TGTGCCAGCAGCCAACAGGGGATTGGTCAGCCCCAGCATTTT	CASSQQGIGQPQHF
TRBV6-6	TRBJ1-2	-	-	TGTGCCAGCAGTCCACTGAGGACAGCACCGGGGGGCTACACCTTC	CASSPLRTAPGGYTF
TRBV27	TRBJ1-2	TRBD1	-	TGTGCCAGCAGTATACGACAGGGGCGGGGCTATGGCTACACCTTC	CASSIRQGRGYGYTF
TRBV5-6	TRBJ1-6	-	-	TGTGCCAGCAGCTTTACAGGGTTCAATTCACCCCTCCACTTT	CASSFTGFNSPLHF
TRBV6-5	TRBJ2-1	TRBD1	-	TGTGCCAGCAGTAACGCCGGGACAGGCAATGAGCAGTTCTTC	CASSNAGTGNEQFF